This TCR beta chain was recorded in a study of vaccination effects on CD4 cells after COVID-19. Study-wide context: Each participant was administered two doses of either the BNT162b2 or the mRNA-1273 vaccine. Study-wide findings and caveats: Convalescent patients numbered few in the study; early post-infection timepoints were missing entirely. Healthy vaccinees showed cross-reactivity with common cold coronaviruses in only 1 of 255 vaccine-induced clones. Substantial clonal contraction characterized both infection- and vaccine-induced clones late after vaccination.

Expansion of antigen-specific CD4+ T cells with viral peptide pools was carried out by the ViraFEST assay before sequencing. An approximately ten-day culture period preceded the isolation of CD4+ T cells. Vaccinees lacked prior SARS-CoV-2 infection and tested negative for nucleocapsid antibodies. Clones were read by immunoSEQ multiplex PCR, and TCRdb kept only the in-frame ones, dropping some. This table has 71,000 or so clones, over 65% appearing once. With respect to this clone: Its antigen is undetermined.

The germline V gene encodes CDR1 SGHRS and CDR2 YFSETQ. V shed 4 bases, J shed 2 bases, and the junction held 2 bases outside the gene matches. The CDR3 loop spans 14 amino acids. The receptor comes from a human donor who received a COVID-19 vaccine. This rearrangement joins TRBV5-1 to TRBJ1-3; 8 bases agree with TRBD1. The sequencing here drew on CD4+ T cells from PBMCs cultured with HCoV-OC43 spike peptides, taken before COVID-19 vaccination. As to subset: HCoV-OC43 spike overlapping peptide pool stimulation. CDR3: CASSAQGAGNTIYF. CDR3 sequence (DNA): TGCGCCAGCAGCGCACAGGGGGCTGGAAACACCATATATTTT.